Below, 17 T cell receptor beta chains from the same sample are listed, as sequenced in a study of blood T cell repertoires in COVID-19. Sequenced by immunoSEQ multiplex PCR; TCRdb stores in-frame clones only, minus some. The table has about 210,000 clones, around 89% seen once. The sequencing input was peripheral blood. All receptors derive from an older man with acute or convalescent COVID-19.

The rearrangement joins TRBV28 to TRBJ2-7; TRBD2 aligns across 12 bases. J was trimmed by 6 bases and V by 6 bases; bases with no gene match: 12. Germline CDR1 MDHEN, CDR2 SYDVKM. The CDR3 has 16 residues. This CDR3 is CASRDVTSGSSFEQYF. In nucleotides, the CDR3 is TGTGCCAGCAGGGATGTGACTAGCGGGAGTAGTTTCGAGCAGTACTTC. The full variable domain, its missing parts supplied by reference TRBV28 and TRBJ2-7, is DVKVTQSSRYLVKRTGEKVFLECVQDMDHENMFWYRQDPGLGLRLIYFSYDVKMKEKGDIPEGYSVSREKKERFSLILESASTNQTSMYLCASRDVTSGSSFEQYFGPGTRLTVT.

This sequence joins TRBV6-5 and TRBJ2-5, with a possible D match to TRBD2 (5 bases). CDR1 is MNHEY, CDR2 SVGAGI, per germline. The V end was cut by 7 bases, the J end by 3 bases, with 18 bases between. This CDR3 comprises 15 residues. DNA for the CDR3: TGTGCCAGCAATAGGTGGGGAGATACCAAAGAGACCCAGTACTTC. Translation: CASNRWGDTKETQYF.

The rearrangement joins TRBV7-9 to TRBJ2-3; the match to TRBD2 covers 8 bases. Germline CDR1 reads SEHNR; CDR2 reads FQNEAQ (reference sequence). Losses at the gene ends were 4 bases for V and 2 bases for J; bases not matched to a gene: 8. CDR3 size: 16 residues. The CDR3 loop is CASSYDAGGNTDTQYF. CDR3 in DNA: TGTGCCAGCAGCTATGATGCGGGAGGAAACACAGATACGCAGTATTTT. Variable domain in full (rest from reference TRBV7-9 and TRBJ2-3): DTGVSQNPRHKITKRGQNVTFRCDPISEHNRLYWYRQTLGQGPEFLTYFQNEAQLEKSRLLSDRFSAERPKGSFSTLEIQRTEQGDSAMYLCASSYDAGGNTDTQYFGPGTRLTVL.

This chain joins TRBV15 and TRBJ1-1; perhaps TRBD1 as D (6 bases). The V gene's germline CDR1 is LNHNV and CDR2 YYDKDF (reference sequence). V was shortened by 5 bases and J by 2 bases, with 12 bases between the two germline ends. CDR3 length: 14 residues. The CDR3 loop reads CATSWGGSNTEAFF. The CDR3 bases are TGTGCCACCAGCTGGGGGGGCTCCAACACTGAAGCTTTCTTT. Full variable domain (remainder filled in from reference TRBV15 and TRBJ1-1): DAMVIQNPRYQVTQFGKPVTLSCSQTLNHNVMYWYQQKSSQAPKLLFHYYDKDFNNEADTPDNFQSRRPNTSFCFLDIRSPGLGDTAMYLCATSWGGSNTEAFFGQGTRLTVV.

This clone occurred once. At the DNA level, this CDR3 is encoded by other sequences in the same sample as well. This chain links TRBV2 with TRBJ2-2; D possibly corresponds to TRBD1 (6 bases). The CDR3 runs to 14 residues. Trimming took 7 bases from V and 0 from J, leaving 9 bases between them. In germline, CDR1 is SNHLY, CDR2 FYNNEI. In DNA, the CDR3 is TGTGCCAGCACGCACAGGGCGAACACCGGGGAGCTGTTTTTT. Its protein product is CASTHRANTGELFF.

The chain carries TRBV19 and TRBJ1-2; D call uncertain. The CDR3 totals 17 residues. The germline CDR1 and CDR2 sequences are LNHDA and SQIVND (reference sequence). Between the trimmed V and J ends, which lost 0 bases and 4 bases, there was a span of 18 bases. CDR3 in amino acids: CASSIEYSQTFSYGYTF. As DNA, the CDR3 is TGTGCCAGTAGTATAGAATACAGCCAAACTTTCAGCTATGGCTACACCTTC.

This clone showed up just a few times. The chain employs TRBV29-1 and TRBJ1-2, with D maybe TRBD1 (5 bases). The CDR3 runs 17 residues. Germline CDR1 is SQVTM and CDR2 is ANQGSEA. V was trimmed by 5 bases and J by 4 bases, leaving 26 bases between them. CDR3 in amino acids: CSVFFMTDGAHVYGYTF. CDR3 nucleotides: TGCAGCGTTTTTTTTATGACTGATGGGGCGCACGTCTATGGCTACACCTTC. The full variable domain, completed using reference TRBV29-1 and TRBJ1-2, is SAVISQKPSRDICQRGTSLTIQCQVDSQVTMMFWYRQQPGQSLTLIATANQGSEATYESGFVIDKFPISRPNLTFSTLTVSNMSPEDSSIYLCSVFFMTDGAHVYGYTFGSGTRLTVV.

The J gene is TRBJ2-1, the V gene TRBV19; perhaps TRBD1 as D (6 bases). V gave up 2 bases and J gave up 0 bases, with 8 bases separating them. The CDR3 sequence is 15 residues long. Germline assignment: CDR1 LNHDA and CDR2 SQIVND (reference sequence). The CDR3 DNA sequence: TGTGCCAGTAGTATACAGGGGAGCTCCTACAATGAGCAGTTCTTC. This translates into CASSIQGSSYNEQFF. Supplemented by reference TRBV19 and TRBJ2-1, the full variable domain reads DGGITQSPKYLFRKEGQNVTLSCEQNLNHDAMYWYRQDPGQGLRLIYYSQIVNDFQKGDIAEGYSVSREKKESFPLTVTSAQKNPTAFYLCASSIQGSSYNEQFFGPGTRLTVL.

The CDR3 nucleotides read TGTGCCACCCCGGGTACCGGCCGGTGTATGGATGAGCAGTTCTTC. Its protein is CATPGTGRCMDEQFF. This chain links TRBV24-1 with TRBJ2-1; D remains unclear. With 9 bases removed from V and 8 bases from J, the gap between germline ends came to 22 bases. This CDR3 spans 15 amino acids. Germline V CDR1 and CDR2: KGHDR, SFDVKD.

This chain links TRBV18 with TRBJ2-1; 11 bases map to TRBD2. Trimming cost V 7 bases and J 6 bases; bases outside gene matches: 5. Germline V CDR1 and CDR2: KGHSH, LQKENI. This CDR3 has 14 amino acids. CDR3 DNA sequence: TGTGCCAGCTTTCCCGGGACTAGCGGCAATGAGCAGTTCTTC. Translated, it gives CASFPGTSGNEQFF.

The chain's CDR3 is CASRRTGSNQPQHF. The CDR3 DNA reads as TGTGCCAGCAGGCGGACGGGGAGCAATCAGCCCCAGCATTTT. The chain carries TRBV3-1 (or the pseudogene TRBV3-2) and TRBJ1-5; D unclear. V was cut by 6 bases and J by 1 base, with 10 bases left in between. The germline CDR1 and CDR2 sequences are LGHDT and YNNKEL (reference sequence). The CDR3 is 14 residues long.

The chain's CDR3 is CASSSGLSYGYTF. As DNA, the CDR3 is TGTGCCAGCTCTTCCGGGTTAAGCTATGGCTACACCTTC. V and J are TRBV14 and TRBJ1-2; unclear D gene. The germline V gene encodes CDR1 SGHDN and CDR2 FVKESK. Trimming shortened V by 8 bases and J by 4 bases, and 14 bases separated the two germline ends. CDR3 length equals 13 residues.

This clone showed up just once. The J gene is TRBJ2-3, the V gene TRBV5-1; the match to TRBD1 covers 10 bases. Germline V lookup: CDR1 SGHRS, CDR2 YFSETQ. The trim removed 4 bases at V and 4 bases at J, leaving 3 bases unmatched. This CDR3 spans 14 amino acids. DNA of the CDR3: TGCGCCAGCAGCGTGACAGGGGGCGCAGATACGCAGTATTTT. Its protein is CASSVTGGADTQYF. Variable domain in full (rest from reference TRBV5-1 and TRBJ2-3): KAGVTQTPRYLIKTRGQQVTLSCSPISGHRSVSWYQQTPGQGLQFLFEYFSETQRNKGNFPGRFSGRQFSNSRSEMNVSTLELGDSALYLCASSVTGGADTQYFGPGTRLTVL.

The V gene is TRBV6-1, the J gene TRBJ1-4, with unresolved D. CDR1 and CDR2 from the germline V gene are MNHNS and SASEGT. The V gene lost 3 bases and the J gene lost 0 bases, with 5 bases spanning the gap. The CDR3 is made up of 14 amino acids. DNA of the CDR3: TGTGCCAGCAGTGACAGTGCAACTAATGAAAAACTGTTTTTT. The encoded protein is CASSDSATNEKLFF.

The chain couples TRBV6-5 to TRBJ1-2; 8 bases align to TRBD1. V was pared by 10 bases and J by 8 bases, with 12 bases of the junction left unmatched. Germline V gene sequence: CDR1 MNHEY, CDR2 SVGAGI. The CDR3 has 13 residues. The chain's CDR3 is CAISSGTGGGYTF. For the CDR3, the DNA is TGTGCCATTTCCAGTGGGACAGGCGGGGGCTACACCTTC.

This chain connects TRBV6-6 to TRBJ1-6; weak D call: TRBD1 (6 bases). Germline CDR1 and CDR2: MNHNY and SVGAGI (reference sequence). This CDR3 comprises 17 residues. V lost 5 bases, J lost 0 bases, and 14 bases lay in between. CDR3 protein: CASSQDSLSSYNSPLHF. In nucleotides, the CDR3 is TGTGCCAGCAGTCAGGACAGCCTGAGCTCCTATAATTCACCCCTCCACTTT.

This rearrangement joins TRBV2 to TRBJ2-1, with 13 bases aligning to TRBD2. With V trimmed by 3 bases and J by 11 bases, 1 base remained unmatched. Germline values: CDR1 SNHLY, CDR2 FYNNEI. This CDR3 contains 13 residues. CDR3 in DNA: TGTGCCAGCAGTGAGGGACTAGCGGGAAAGCAGTTCTTC. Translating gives CASSEGLAGKQFF.